These 27 T cell receptor beta chains originate from one sample sequenced in a study of cytomegalovirus exposure and HLA in healthy donors. PCR employed 60 Vbeta and 13 Jbeta primers. Profiled with immunoSEQ multiplex PCR; TCRdb holds only in-frame clones, not every one. Its table records 87,000 or so clones. The sample taken for sequencing was PBMCs. The receptors were sampled from a man aged 45-65 years in good health and CMV-seropositive.

This chain joins TRBV11-3 and TRBJ2-3; D might be TRBD1 (5 bases). The ends were cut back, 7 bases at V and 0 bases at J, with 11 bases in the middle. The CDR3 length is 14 residues. Germline CDR1 reads SGHNT; CDR2 reads YENEEA. CDR3 region: CASKGPVSTDTQYF. Here the CDR3 DNA reads TGTGCCAGCAAGGGGCCAGTGAGCACAGATACGCAGTATTTT.

The chain carries TRBV6-6 and TRBJ2-3; a possible D gene is TRBD2 (6 bases). Germline V CDR1 and CDR2: MNHNY, SVGAGI (reference sequence). CDR3 length: 15 residues. Trimming left V 4 bases short and J 2 bases short, with 13 bases between. CDR3 amino acids: CASSSDYSYTDTQYF. CDR3 DNA: TGTGCCAGCAGTTCGGACTACTCCTACACAGATACGCAGTATTTT.

V gene TRBV19 combines with J gene TRBJ2-1, with D perhaps TRBD2 (5 bases). In germline, CDR1 is LNHDA, CDR2 SQIVND (reference sequence). The V end lost 0 bases, the J end lost 4 bases, and 13 bases lay between the germline ends. This CDR3 spans 16 amino acids. In DNA form, the CDR3 reads TGTGCCAGTAGTATAGATACGAGGGCCCCTTACAATGAGCAGTTCTTC. Amino acids: CASSIDTRAPYNEQFF.

The J gene is TRBJ1-2, the V gene TRBV4-1, with 7 bases aligning to TRBD1. V gave up 4 bases and J gave up 3 bases; unmatched junction bases: 8. CDR3 size: 15 residues. Germline-derived CDR1 and CDR2 are MGHRA and YSYEKL. The CDR3 reads CASSPPTGMDYGYTF. The CDR3 bases are TGCGCCAGCAGCCCCCCGACAGGGATGGACTATGGCTACACCTTC.

J is TRBJ2-2 and V is TRBV5-1, with D possibly TRBD2 on 5 matching bases. There are 12 residues in the CDR3. Germline CDR1 is SGHRS and CDR2 is YFSETQ. The V end lost 5 bases, the J end lost 6 bases, and 8 bases lay between the germline ends. CDR3 residues: CASRLEAGELFF. The CDR3 nucleotides read TGCGCCAGCAGACTAGAGGCCGGGGAGCTGTTTTTT.

V usage is TRBV5-6 and J usage is TRBJ1-2; D remains ambiguous. The CDR3 runs 11 residues. The V gene's germline CDR1 is SGHDT and CDR2 YYEEEE. With 2 bases removed from V and 13 bases from J, the gap between germline ends came to 12 bases. The CDR3 DNA reads TGTGCCAGCAGCTTTGAACGGGTTTGCACCTTC. It specifies CASSFERVCTF.

The J gene is TRBJ1-2, the V gene TRBV5-6, with 8 bases matching TRBD1. The J segment lost 4 bases and the V segment lost 2 bases, leaving 7 bases of the junction unmatched. The CDR3 runs 15 residues. The V gene's germline CDR1 is SGHDT and CDR2 YYEEEE. CDR3 sequence: CASSFRTGIAYGYTF. CDR3 nucleotides: TGTGCCAGCAGCTTCAGGACAGGGATCGCCTATGGCTACACCTTC.

The genes are TRBV19 and TRBJ1-1; D may be TRBD1 (6 bases). CDR3 length: 12 residues. Germline-derived CDR1 and CDR2 are LNHDA and SQIVND (reference sequence). V was shortened by 3 bases and J by 8 bases, with 10 bases between the two germline ends. CDR3 sequence (DNA): TGTGCCAGTAGTATCTCGGACAGAGAAGCTTTCTTT. Translation: CASSISDREAFF.

The rearrangement links TRBV7-3 to TRBJ1-2; possibly TRBD1 for D (6 bases). Germline V gene data show CDR1 as SGHTA and CDR2 as FQGTGA. This CDR3 is built from 13 residues. V lost 5 bases and J 5 bases, leaving 12 bases between the germline ends. CDR3 nucleotides: TGTGCCAGCAGCGCAGGGGAGGGTTATGGCTACACCTTC. This gives the protein CASSAGEGYGYTF.

The gene calls are TRBV29-1 and TRBJ2-3, with 7 bases aligning to TRBD2. CDR1 SQVTM and CDR2 ANQGSEA come from the germline V gene. The CDR3 spans 14 residues. V was clipped by 4 bases and J by 3 bases; unmatched bases: 7. Here the CDR3 DNA reads TGCAGCGTTGCGGCGGGAGTGGCAACAGATACGCAGTATTTT. Protein product: CSVAAGVATDTQYF.

This chain links TRBV11-1 with TRBJ1-1; 11 positions agree with TRBD1. J lost 5 bases, V lost 5 bases, and 13 bases had no gene match. In germline, CDR1 is SGHAT, CDR2 FQDESV (reference sequence). CDR3 length equals 17 residues. CDR3 residues: CASSVRWTGGRRTEAFF. As DNA, the CDR3 is TGTGCCAGCAGCGTTAGATGGACAGGGGGCCGGCGGACTGAAGCTTTCTTT.

This chain links TRBV7-2 with TRBJ2-7; 13 bases agree with TRBD2. Trimming at V came to 5 bases and at J to 9 bases, leaving 7 bases not matched to a gene. Germline values: CDR1 SGHTA, CDR2 FQGNSA. The CDR3 spans 14 residues. DNA of the CDR3: TGTGCCAGCAGCACCGGACTAGCGGGAGCCTGGCAGTACGTC. It specifies CASSTGLAGAWQYV.

This chain connects TRBV5-4 to TRBJ2-2, with 11 bases aligning to TRBD2. From germline, CDR1 is SGHNT and CDR2 YYREEE (reference sequence). There are 15 residues in the CDR3. J was trimmed by 6 bases and V by 3 bases; bases with no gene match: 4. The CDR3 nucleotides read TGTGCCAGCAGCTCCCTAGCGGGAGGTGCCGGGGAGCTGTTTTTT. Translation gives CASSSLAGGAGELFF.

V is TRBV7-9 and J is TRBJ2-2; 8 nucleotides agree with TRBD2. CDR1 and CDR2 (germline): SEHNR, FQNEAQ (reference sequence). The V gene end was trimmed by 2 bases and the J gene end by 1 base; junction bases not matched to a gene: 6. This CDR3 is built from 17 residues. CDR3 residues: CASSLSPSGQNTGELFF. CDR3 nucleotide sequence: TGTGCCAGCAGCTTAAGCCCTAGCGGGCAGAACACCGGGGAGCTGTTTTTT.

V and J are TRBV25-1 and TRBJ1-2; TRBD1 agrees at 9 bases. This CDR3 is built from 17 residues. V gave up 1 base and J gave up 5 bases; unmatched junction bases: 11. Germline lookup yields CDR1 MGHDK and CDR2 SYGVNS. CDR3 loop: CASSESEIPDRGYGYTF. In nucleotides, the CDR3 is TGTGCCAGCAGTGAATCGGAAATCCCGGACAGGGGATATGGCTACACCTTC.

This rearrangement joins TRBV4-1 to TRBJ2-2; D gene uncertain. The V and J ends lost 1 base and 2 bases respectively, with 8 bases between them. CDR1 and CDR2 from the germline V gene are MGHRA and YSYEKL. The CDR3 sequence is 15 residues long. In DNA, the CDR3 is TGCGCCAGCAGCCAAGGGCCCAGTAACACCGGGGAGCTGTTTTTT. It is translated as CASSQGPSNTGELFF.

The chain uses TRBV4-3 and TRBJ1-1; no definite D call. The CDR3 extends over 13 amino acids. From germline, CDR1 is LGHNA and CDR2 YSLEER. Trimming removed 1 base at V and 2 bases at J, with 5 bases between. CDR3 sequence (DNA): TGCGCCAGCAGCCAAGTTACAAACACTGAAGCTTTCTTT. Its translation is CASSQVTNTEAFF.

The V call is TRBV7-2, the J call TRBJ2-4; TRBD2 might be the D (6 bases). The CDR3 is made up of 13 amino acids. Trimming removed 4 bases from V and 8 bases from J, with 12 bases in between. The V gene's germline CDR1 is SGHTA and CDR2 FQGNSA. Here the CDR3 DNA reads TGTGCCAGCAGCTCGGCGGGATGGGACATTCAGTACTTC. Protein product: CASSSAGWDIQYF.

The chain uses TRBV4-3 and TRBJ2-1, with 12 bases fitting TRBD1. CDR3 length equals 18 residues. Germline V gene sequence: CDR1 LGHNA, CDR2 YSLEER. Trimming removed 4 bases from V and 7 bases from J; junction bases left unmatched: 14. Here the CDR3 DNA reads TGCGCCAGCAGCCGAAATGGGGGGGACAGGGGGCCGGGGAATGAGCAGTTCTTC. Translation: CASSRNGGDRGPGNEQFF.

V and J are TRBV5-6 and TRBJ2-1, with a tentative D call TRBD1 (6 bases). This CDR3 comprises 14 residues. Germline V lookup: CDR1 SGHDT, CDR2 YYEEEE. Trimming took 4 bases from V and 7 from J, leaving 15 bases between them. This CDR3 is CASSASGTRNEQFF. CDR3 DNA sequence: TGTGCCAGCAGCGCCTCCGGGACAAGGAATGAGCAGTTCTTC. The whole variable domain, remainder taken from reference TRBV5-6 and TRBJ2-1, is DAGVTQSPTHLIKTRGQQVTLRCSPKSGHDTVSWYQQALGQGPQFIFQYYEEEERQRGNFPDRFSGHQFPNYSSELNVNALLLGDSALYLCASSASGTRNEQFFGPGTRLTVL.

The chain joins TRBV11-2 to TRBJ2-5; possible D gene TRBD2, 6 bases. The V end lost 6 bases, the J end lost 3 bases, and 17 bases lay between the germline ends. The germline CDR1 and CDR2 sequences are SGHAT and FQNNGV. The CDR3 has 15 amino acids. CDR3 coding DNA: TGTGCCAGCAGGAAGCCCGGGACTCAAAAAGAGACCCAGTACTTC. Protein: CASRKPGTQKETQYF.

CDR3 loop: CASSPGTGKGEAFF. Written as DNA, the CDR3 is TGTGCCAGCTCACCTGGGACAGGGAAGGGGGAAGCTTTCTTT. The chain has TRBV18 and TRBJ1-1, with TRBD1 matching over 9 bases. Germline-derived CDR1 and CDR2 are KGHSH and LQKENI. The CDR3 is made up of 14 amino acids. Trimming cost V 3 bases and J 8 bases; bases outside gene matches: 7.

V usage is TRBV12-2 and J usage is TRBJ1-3. TRBV12-2 is described as a pseudogene. The length of the CDR3 is 17 residues. The CDR3 spells CASRLKTEGQAGNTIYF. Here the CDR3 DNA reads TGTGCAAGTCGCTTAAAAACGGAGGGGCAGGCGGGAAACACCATATATTTT.

The genes are TRBV9 and TRBJ2-1, with 7 positions matching TRBD1. The junction had 14 bases not matched to a gene; V was cut back by 0 bases and J by 5 bases. Germline assignment: CDR1 SGDLS and CDR2 YYNGEE. This CDR3 is built from 18 residues. The CDR3 nucleotides are TGTGCCAGCAGCGTAGGCCTTTCCCCCGGGACAGTCAACAATGAGCAGTTCTTC. It is translated as CASSVGLSPGTVNNEQFF. Full variable domain (missing parts from reference TRBV9 and TRBJ2-1): DSGVTQTPKHLITATGQRVTLRCSPRSGDLSVYWYQQSLDQGLQFLIQYYNGEERAKGNILERFSAQQFPDLHSELNLSSLELGDSALYFCASSVGLSPGTVNNEQFFGPGTRLTVL.

The rearrangement links TRBV29-1 to TRBJ1-4; unclear D gene. The CDR3 is 15 amino acids. The V gene's germline CDR1 is SQVTM and CDR2 ANQGSEA. V dropped 4 bases and J dropped 0 bases, with 12 bases sitting between them. CDR3 coding DNA: TGCAGCGTTGCGGTCCACGGAGCAACTAATGAAAAACTGTTTTTT. It translates to CSVAVHGATNEKLFF.

The rearrangement uses TRBV19 and TRBJ1-1; D unresolved. This CDR3 region has 14 residues. Per the germline V gene, CDR1 is LNHDA and CDR2 is SQIVND (reference sequence). V gave up 5 bases and J gave up 0 bases, with 10 bases separating them. CDR3 amino acids: CASSSGSMNTEAFF. DNA of the CDR3: TGTGCCAGTAGTTCGGGTAGCATGAACACTGAAGCTTTCTTT.

The rearrangement joins TRBV30 to TRBJ1-1; D not certain. This CDR3 has 10 amino acids. V was trimmed by 1 base and J by 11 bases, leaving 8 bases between them. From germline, CDR1 is GTSNPN and CDR2 SVGIG (reference sequence). CDR3 in DNA: TGTGCCTGGAGTGGAGGTGCGGCTTTCTTT. Amino acids: CAWSGGAAFF.